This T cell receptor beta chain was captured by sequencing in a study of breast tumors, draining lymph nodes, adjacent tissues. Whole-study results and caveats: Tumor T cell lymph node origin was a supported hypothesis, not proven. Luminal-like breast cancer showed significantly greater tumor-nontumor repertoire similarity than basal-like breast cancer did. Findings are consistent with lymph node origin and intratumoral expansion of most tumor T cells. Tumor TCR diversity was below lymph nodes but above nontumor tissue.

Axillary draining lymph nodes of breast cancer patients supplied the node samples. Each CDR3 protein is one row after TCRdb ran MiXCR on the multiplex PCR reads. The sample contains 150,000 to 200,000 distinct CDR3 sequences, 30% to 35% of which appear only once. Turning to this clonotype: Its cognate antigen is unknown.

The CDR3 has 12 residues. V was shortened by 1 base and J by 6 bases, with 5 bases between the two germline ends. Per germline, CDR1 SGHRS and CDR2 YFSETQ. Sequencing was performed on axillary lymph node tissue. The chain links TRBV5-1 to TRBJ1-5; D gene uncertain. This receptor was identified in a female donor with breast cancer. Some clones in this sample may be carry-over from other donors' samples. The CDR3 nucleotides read TGCGCCAGCAGCTTGTCGGGTCAGCCCCAGCATTTT. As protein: CASSLSGQPQHF.